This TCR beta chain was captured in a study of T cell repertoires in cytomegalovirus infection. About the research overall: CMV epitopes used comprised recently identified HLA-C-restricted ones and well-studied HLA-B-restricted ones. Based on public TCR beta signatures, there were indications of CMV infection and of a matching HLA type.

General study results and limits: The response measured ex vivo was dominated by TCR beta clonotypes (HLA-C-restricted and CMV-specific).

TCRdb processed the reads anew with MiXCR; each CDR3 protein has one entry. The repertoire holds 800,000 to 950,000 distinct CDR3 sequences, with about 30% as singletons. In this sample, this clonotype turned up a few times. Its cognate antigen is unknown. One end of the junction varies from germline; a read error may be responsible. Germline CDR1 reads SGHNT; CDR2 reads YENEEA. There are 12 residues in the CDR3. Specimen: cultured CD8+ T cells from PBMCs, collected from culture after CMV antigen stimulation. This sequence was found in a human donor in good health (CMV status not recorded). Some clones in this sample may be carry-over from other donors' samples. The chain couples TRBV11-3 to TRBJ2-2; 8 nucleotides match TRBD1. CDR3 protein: CTSRTGGGELFF. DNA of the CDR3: TGTACCAGCCGTACAGGGGGCGGGGAGCTGTTTTTT.